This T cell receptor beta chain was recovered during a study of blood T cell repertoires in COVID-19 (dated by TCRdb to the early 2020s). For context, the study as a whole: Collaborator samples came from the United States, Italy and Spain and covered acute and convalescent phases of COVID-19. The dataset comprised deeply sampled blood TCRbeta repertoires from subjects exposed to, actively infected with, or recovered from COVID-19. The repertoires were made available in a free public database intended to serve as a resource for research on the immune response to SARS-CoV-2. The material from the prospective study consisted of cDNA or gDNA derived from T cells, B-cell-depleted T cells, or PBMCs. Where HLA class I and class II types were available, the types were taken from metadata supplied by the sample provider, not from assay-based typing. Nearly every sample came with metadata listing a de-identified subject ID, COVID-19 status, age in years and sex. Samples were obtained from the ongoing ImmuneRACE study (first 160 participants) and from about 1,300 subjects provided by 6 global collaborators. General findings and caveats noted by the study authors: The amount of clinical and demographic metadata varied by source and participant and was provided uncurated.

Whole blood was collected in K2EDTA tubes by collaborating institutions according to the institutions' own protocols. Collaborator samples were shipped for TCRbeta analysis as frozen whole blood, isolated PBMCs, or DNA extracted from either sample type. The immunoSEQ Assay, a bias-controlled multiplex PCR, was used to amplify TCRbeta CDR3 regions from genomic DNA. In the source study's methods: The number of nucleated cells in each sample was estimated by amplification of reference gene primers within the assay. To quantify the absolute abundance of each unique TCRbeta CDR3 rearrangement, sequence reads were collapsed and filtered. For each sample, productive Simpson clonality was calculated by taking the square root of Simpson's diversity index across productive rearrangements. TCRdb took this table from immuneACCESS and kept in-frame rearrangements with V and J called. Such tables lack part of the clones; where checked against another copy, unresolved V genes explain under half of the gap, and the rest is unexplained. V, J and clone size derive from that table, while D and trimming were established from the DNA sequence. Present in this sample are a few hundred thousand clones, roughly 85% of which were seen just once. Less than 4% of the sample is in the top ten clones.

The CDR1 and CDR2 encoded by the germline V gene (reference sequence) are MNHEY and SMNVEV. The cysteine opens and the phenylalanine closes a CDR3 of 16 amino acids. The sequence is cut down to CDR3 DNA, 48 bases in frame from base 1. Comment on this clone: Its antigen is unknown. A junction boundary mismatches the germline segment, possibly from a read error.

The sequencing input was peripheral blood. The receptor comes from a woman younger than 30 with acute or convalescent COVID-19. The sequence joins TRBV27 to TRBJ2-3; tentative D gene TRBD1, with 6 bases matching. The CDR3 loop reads CASRRSWGLTTDSQYF. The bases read TGTGCCAGCAGGCGGTCTTGGGGGCTTACCACAGATTCGCAGTATTTT.